Listed below are T cell receptor beta chains from one sample, sequenced in a study of Ad26.COV2.S vaccination and SARS-CoV-2 variants. The protocol was immunoSEQ multiplex PCR, while the TCRdb copy is restricted to in-frame clones and leaves out a portion. The sample has 450,000 to 550,000 clones; 89% are singletons. The sequencing used peripheral blood, collected in a trial of Ad26.COV2.S vaccine versus placebo. The receptors originated from a person between 18 and 60 years old who received the Ad26.COV2.S COVID-19 vaccine or a placebo. Both conserved end residues are part of each CDR3. A D gene is named only where the DNA matches it firmly. Expanded clones are given a class, and other clones once, few, many or no size at all.

clone_size j_call d_call v_call cdr3_length cdr3_nt cdr3_aa
NA TRBJ1-3 NA TRBV7-2 16 TGTGCCAGCAGCTTAGGGGCGGGGGCATCTGGAAACACCATATATTTT CASSLGAGASGNTIYF
NA TRBJ1-3 NA TRBV4-3 17 TGCGCCAGCAGCCTCTACCGGGCCCAAGGATTCGGAAACACCATATATTTT CASSLYRAQGFGNTIYF
NA TRBJ2-3 TRBD2 TRBV5-1 16 TGCGCCAGCAGCTTCGGGACTAGCGTGGGCACAGATACGCAGTATTTT CASSFGTSVGTDTQYF
NA TRBJ1-4 NA TRBV7-2 14 TGTGCCAGCAGCTTAAGGGGCCGTAATGAAAAACTGTTTTTT CASSLRGRNEKLFF
NA TRBJ2-3 NA TRBV6-2/TRBV6-3 21 TGTGCCAGCAGTTACTCCCTGGGGCAGCAACACCCCCACCCTAGCACAGATACGCAGTATTTT CASSYSLGQQHPHPSTDTQYF
NA TRBJ2-1 NA TRBV9 15 TGTGCCAGCAGCGTAGAGACCCGGGTTTACAATGAGCAGTTCTTC CASSVETRVYNEQFF
once TRBJ1-2 NA TRBV21-1 14 TGTGCCAGCAGCAAAGAGGCAGGGTGGTATGGCTACACCTTC CASSKEAGWYGYTF
many TRBJ2-5 TRBD2 TRBV5-4 15 TGTGCCAGCAGCTTAAGGGAGCGGGGGGAAGAGACCCAGTACTTC CASSLRERGEETQYF
NA TRBJ1-1 TRBD1 TRBV18 15 TGTGCCAGCTCACTGGGGCAGGGGGCGTACACTGAAGCTTTCTTT CASSLGQGAYTEAFF
once TRBJ2-3 NA TRBV7-2 15 TGTGCCAGCAGCTTCAACGGGCCGGCGGGAGATACGCAGTATTTT CASSFNGPAGDTQYF
NA TRBJ1-5 NA TRBV5-6 14 TGTGCCAGCAGCTCCGGGACAACCCATCAGCCCCAGCATTTT CASSSGTTHQPQHF
NA TRBJ1-5 TRBD1 TRBV18 18 TGTGCCAGCTCACCAGTAGTACAGGGGGTAAATAGCAATCAGCCCCAGCATTTT CASSPVVQGVNSNQPQHF
NA TRBJ2-1 NA TRBV24-1 15 TGTGCCACCAGTGATGCCCTTGTGCGCTACAATGAGCAGTTCTTC CATSDALVRYNEQFF
once TRBJ1-6 TRBD1 TRBV18 15 TGTGCCAGCTCACCATCCCAGGGGGCTGATTCACCCCTCCACTTT CASSPSQGADSPLHF